A single sample gave rise to the 32 T cell receptor beta chains below, sequenced in a study of neoadjuvant anti-PD-1 for oral cavity cancer. Time point of the sample: after neoadjuvant nivolumab, at surgical resection. The method was immunoSEQ multiplex PCR; TCRdb's version includes in-frame clones alone and lacks a portion of them. The sample includes around 10,000 clones, under 75% seen only once; the top ten take approximately 7.8%. This specimen consisted of tumor tissue, obtained after nivolumab (anti-PD-1) treatment. These receptor sequences come from a person aged 35 to 85 with oral cavity squamous cell carcinoma.

CDR3 nucleotide sequence: TGTGCCAGCAGTGAAGTTGTACTAGCGGGGGATTACAATGAGCAGTTCTTC. Residues: CASSEVVLAGDYNEQFF. The chain recombines TRBV2 with TRBJ2-1; 11 bases match TRBD2. This CDR3 is built from 17 residues. Germline V gene data show CDR1 as SNHLY and CDR2 as FYNNEI. Unmatched junction bases numbered 6, after V lost 1 base and J lost 4 bases. Filled out from reference TRBV2 and TRBJ2-1, the complete variable domain reads EPEVTQTPSHQVTQMGQEVILRCVPISNHLYFYWYRQILGQKVEFLVSFYNNEISEKSEIFDDQFSVERPDGSNFTLKIRSTKLEDSAMYFCASSEVVLAGDYNEQFFGPGTRLTVL.

The genes are TRBV7-2 and TRBJ2-1; D gene uncertain. Trimming stripped 3 bases from V and 2 bases from J, with 11 bases between. Germline loops: CDR1 SGHTA, CDR2 FQGNSA. The length of the CDR3 is 15 residues. The CDR3 here is CASSFAVGTYNEQFF. The CDR3 nucleotides are TGTGCCAGCAGCTTTGCGGTAGGGACCTACAATGAGCAGTTCTTC.

The chain recombines TRBV11-2 with TRBJ1-2; TRBD1 is a possible D gene (6 bases). The germline CDR1 and CDR2 sequences are SGHAT and FQNNGV. The V and J ends lost 3 bases and 0 bases respectively, with 14 bases between them. The CDR3 is 16 residues long. This CDR3 reads CASSFRAGAANYGYTF. In DNA form, the CDR3 reads TGTGCCAGCAGCTTTCGGGCAGGGGCTGCTAACTATGGCTACACCTTC.

The chain couples TRBV19 to TRBJ2-7; D call uncertain. Trimming stripped 2 bases from V and 2 bases from J, with 4 bases between. This CDR3 region has 12 residues. Germline CDR1 reads LNHDA; CDR2 reads SQIVND (reference sequence). In DNA form, the CDR3 reads TGTGCCAGTAGTATAATACCCTACGAGCAGTACTTC. Encoded protein: CASSIIPYEQYF.

This clone was recorded a few times. V is TRBV4-1 and J is TRBJ2-7; 8 bases map to TRBD2. CDR1 and CDR2 (germline): MGHRA, YSYEKL. The CDR3 length is 15 residues. The V segment lost 4 bases and the J segment 2 bases; nucleotides outside the gene matches: 7. CDR3 loop: CASSPPLAGPYEQYF. For the CDR3, the DNA is TGCGCCAGCAGCCCCCCGCTAGCGGGTCCCTACGAGCAGTACTTC.

This chain joins TRBV11-3 and TRBJ2-1, with D tentatively TRBD1 (6 bases). The CDR3 consists of 13 residues. V shed 5 bases and J shed 9 bases, with 14 bases lying between them. Germline CDR1 and CDR2: SGHNT and YENEEA. The CDR3 loop reads CASSQTGGGEQFF. The CDR3, as DNA: TGTGCCAGCAGCCAGACAGGTGGCGGTGAGCAGTTCTTC.

This clone was detected a few times. One end of the junction fails to match germline, which may point to a read error. V is TRBV6-1 and J is TRBJ2-3, with a weak D call TRBD2 (5 bases). Germline loops: CDR1 MNHNS, CDR2 SASEGT. The CDR3 runs to 9 residues. As DNA, the CDR3 is TGTGCCAGCGACTATACACAGTATTTT. Translated: CASDYTQYF.

J is TRBJ2-1 and V is TRBV6-5; D may be TRBD2 (6 bases). The V and J ends lost 6 bases and 4 bases respectively, with 10 bases between them. The CDR3 loop spans 13 amino acids. Germline values: CDR1 MNHEY, CDR2 SVGAGI. Here the CDR3 reads CASRGTAYNEQFF. In DNA, the CDR3 is TGTGCCAGCAGGGGGACTGCATACAATGAGCAGTTCTTC.

The chain couples TRBV5-5 to TRBJ1-3; D gene uncertain. The CDR3 has 18 residues. The germline V and J ends were trimmed by 4 bases and 0 bases, with 20 bases remaining between them. Germline CDR1 is SGHKS and CDR2 is YYEKEE (reference sequence). The CDR3 sequence: CASSLMDELRTSGNTIYF. The DNA for the CDR3 is TGTGCCAGCAGCCTTATGGATGAACTGAGGACCTCTGGAAACACCATATATTTT.

The chain couples TRBV5-6 to TRBJ2-5; D call uncertain. CDR1 SGHDT and CDR2 YYEEEE come from the germline V gene. Trimming took 2 bases from V and 2 from J, leaving 16 bases between them. CDR3 length equals 16 residues. The CDR3 DNA follows: TGTGCCAGCAGCTTAGGGCACCTCAAGTTACAAGAGACCCAGTACTTC. Translating gives CASSLGHLKLQETQYF.

The genes are TRBV5-1 and TRBJ1-4; perhaps TRBD1 as D (5 bases). The CDR3 totals 15 residues. Germline CDR1 is SGHRS and CDR2 is YFSETQ. V dropped 0 bases and J dropped 5 bases, with 11 bases sitting between them. CDR3 region: CASSLGAGLNEKLFF. CDR3 nucleotide sequence: TGCGCCAGCAGCTTGGGAGCAGGGTTGAATGAAAAACTGTTTTTT.

This clone turned up a few times. The chain uses TRBV2 and TRBJ1-1, with D maybe TRBD1 (5 bases). Trimming left V 7 bases short and J 4 bases short, with 16 bases between. The V gene's germline CDR1 is SNHLY and CDR2 FYNNEI. The CDR3 runs to 14 residues. Here the CDR3 reads CASTPGLAGTEAFF. In nucleotides, the CDR3 is TGTGCCAGCACCCCGGGACTGGCGGGCACTGAAGCTTTCTTT.

This clone came up a few times. The chain has TRBV4-1 and TRBJ2-7; D may be TRBD1 or TRBD2 (5 bases each). From germline, CDR1 is MGHRA and CDR2 YSYEKL. V lost 5 bases, J lost 3 bases, and 14 bases lay in between. The CDR3 consists of 14 residues. CDR3 protein: CASSYLRENYEQYF. As DNA, the CDR3 is TGCGCCAGCAGCTACCTCAGGGAGAACTACGAGCAGTACTTC.

V gene TRBV15 combines with J gene TRBJ1-5, with a possible D match to TRBD1 (6 bases). Germline assignment: CDR1 LNHNV and CDR2 YYDKDF (reference sequence). V was cut by 5 bases and J by 5 bases, with 13 bases left in between. The CDR3 extends over 14 amino acids. The CDR3 spells CATSQTGSDQPQHF. CDR3 in DNA: TGTGCCACCAGCCAAACAGGGTCAGATCAGCCCCAGCATTTT.

This clone was recorded once. The V and J genes are TRBV5-1 and TRBJ1-4; 9 bases are a match to TRBD1. The length of the CDR3 is 14 residues. Germline values: CDR1 SGHRS, CDR2 YFSETQ. Trimming removed 3 bases from V and 7 bases from J; junction bases left unmatched: 4. DNA for the CDR3: TGCGCCAGCAGCTCGGACAGGGGACTTGAAAAACTGTTTTTT. Translating gives CASSSDRGLEKLFF. The complete variable domain, with remaining parts taken from reference TRBV5-1 and TRBJ1-4, reads KAGVTQTPRYLIKTRGQQVTLSCSPISGHRSVSWYQQTPGQGLQFLFEYFSETQRNKGNFPGRFSGRQFSNSRSEMNVSTLELGDSALYLCASSSDRGLEKLFFGSGTQLSVL.

This chain connects TRBV5-1 to TRBJ1-1; D is ambiguous. In germline, CDR1 is SGHRS, CDR2 YFSETQ. V was cut by 0 bases and J by 2 bases, with 5 bases left in between. CDR3 size: 13 residues. CDR3 residues: CASSLERNTEAFF. The DNA of the CDR3 is TGCGCCAGCAGCTTGGAGAGAAACACTGAAGCTTTCTTT. The full variable domain, in which reference TRBV5-1 and TRBJ1-1 provide the parts outside the CDR3, is KAGVTQTPRYLIKTRGQQVTLSCSPISGHRSVSWYQQTPGQGLQFLFEYFSETQRNKGNFPGRFSGRQFSNSRSEMNVSTLELGDSALYLCASSLERNTEAFFGQGTRLTVV.

This chain connects TRBV6-6 to TRBJ1-5; TRBD1 matches 10 bases. The CDR3 runs to 15 residues. Germline V CDR1 and CDR2: MNHNY, SVGAGI (reference sequence). V gave up 6 bases and J gave up 4 bases; unmatched junction bases: 6. The CDR3 DNA follows: TGTGCCAGCAGCCCCCGACAGGGGGCTAATCAGCCCCAGCATTTT. Amino acid sequence: CASSPRQGANQPQHF.

This clone appeared a single time. The chain combines TRBV5-1 with TRBJ2-7; D perhaps matches TRBD2 (5 bases). Germline-derived CDR1 and CDR2 are SGHRS and YFSETQ. This CDR3 contains 15 residues. With 0 bases removed from V and 3 bases from J, the gap between germline ends came to 13 bases. Written as DNA, the CDR3 is TGCGCCAGCAGCTTGGCAGAACAGCGGAACTACGAGCAGTACTTC. The encoded protein is CASSLAEQRNYEQYF. Supplemented by reference TRBV5-1 and TRBJ2-7, the full variable domain reads KAGVTQTPRYLIKTRGQQVTLSCSPISGHRSVSWYQQTPGQGLQFLFEYFSETQRNKGNFPGRFSGRQFSNSRSEMNVSTLELGDSALYLCASSLAEQRNYEQYFGPGTRLTVT.

This rearrangement joins TRBV7-9 to TRBJ1-6; 9 bases align to TRBD1. The CDR3 covers 14 residues. Per germline, CDR1 SEHNR and CDR2 FQNEAQ (reference sequence). Trimming cost V 5 bases and J 5 bases; bases outside gene matches: 1. CDR3 nucleotides: TGTGCCAGCAGCCGGACAGGGGATAATTCACCCCTCCACTTT. As protein: CASSRTGDNSPLHF. The full variable domain, its missing parts supplied by reference TRBV7-9 and TRBJ1-6, is DTGVSQNPRHKITKRGQNVTFRCDPISEHNRLYWYRQTLGQGPEFLTYFQNEAQLEKSRLLSDRFSAERPKGSFSTLEIQRTEQGDSAMYLCASSRTGDNSPLHFGNGTRLTVT.

The V call is TRBV27, the J call TRBJ2-5, with a tentative D call TRBD2 (6 bases). Germline CDR1 is MNHEY and CDR2 is SMNVEV (reference sequence). Deletions cut 8 bases from V and 6 bases from J, with 19 bases between. The CDR3 is 14 amino acids. The CDR3, as DNA: TGTGCCAGCGCTAGCGCAGGGCCGGCAAAGACCCAGTACTTC. Translating it yields CASASAGPAKTQYF.

This chain connects TRBV19 to TRBJ2-7, with 8 bases aligning to TRBD1. The CDR3 runs 12 residues. The germline gives CDR1 LNHDA, CDR2 SQIVND (reference sequence). Unmatched junction bases numbered 4, after V lost 9 bases and J lost 3 bases. The CDR3 loop is CASGQGVYEQYF. DNA of the CDR3: TGTGCCAGCGGACAGGGCGTCTACGAGCAGTACTTC.

V gene TRBV19 combines with J gene TRBJ2-7, with D perhaps TRBD2 (7 bases). From germline, CDR1 is LNHDA and CDR2 SQIVND (reference sequence). V lost 5 bases and J 3 bases, leaving 17 bases between the germline ends. The CDR3 runs 15 residues. The chain's CDR3 is CASSLGGANLYEQYF. CDR3 sequence (DNA): TGTGCCAGTAGTCTGGGGGGGGCCAACCTCTACGAGCAGTACTTC.

V gene TRBV6-1 combines with J gene TRBJ1-5, with a tentative D call TRBD1 (5 bases). The CDR3 runs 18 residues. Trimming took off 2 bases at V and 2 bases at J, with 19 bases between the two ends. The germline V gene encodes CDR1 MNHNS and CDR2 SASEGT. The CDR3 bases are TGTGCCAGCAGTGAACCGTGGGGGACCTGGTATGGCAATCAGCCCCAGCATTTT. Protein: CASSEPWGTWYGNQPQHF.

V is TRBV28 and J is TRBJ1-5; TRBD1 is a possible D gene (5 bases). The germline V gene encodes CDR1 MDHEN and CDR2 SYDVKM. Trimming took off 4 bases at V and 3 bases at J, with 13 bases between the two ends. The CDR3 totals 15 residues. CDR3 sequence (DNA): TGTGCCAGCAGTTCTTCAGGGTCTTACAATCAGCCCCAGCATTTT. It specifies CASSSSGSYNQPQHF. Using reference TRBV28 and TRBJ1-5 for the parts outside the CDR3, the full variable domain is DVKVTQSSRYLVKRTGEKVFLECVQDMDHENMFWYRQDPGLGLRLIYFSYDVKMKEKGDIPEGYSVSREKKERFSLILESASTNQTSMYLCASSSSGSYNQPQHFGDGTRLSIL.

This clone was picked up one time. The chain has TRBV19 and TRBJ1-4; D possibly corresponds to TRBD1 (5 bases). V lost 5 bases, J lost 5 bases, and 15 bases lay in between. Germline assignment: CDR1 LNHDA and CDR2 SQIVND (reference sequence). The CDR3 totals 15 residues. The CDR3 region is CASSPRVGVNEKLFF. As DNA, the CDR3 is TGTGCCAGTAGTCCAAGGGTGGGGGTCAATGAAAAACTGTTTTTT.

The chain links TRBV5-4 to TRBJ2-1, with 10 bases fitting TRBD2. V shed 5 bases and J 9 bases; nucleotides not matched to a gene: 2. This CDR3 is built from 12 residues. Per germline, CDR1 SGHNT and CDR2 YYREEE (reference sequence). The CDR3 loop is CASRRTSGEQFF. DNA for the CDR3: TGTGCCAGCAGGCGGACTAGCGGTGAGCAGTTCTTC. Drawing the rest from reference TRBV5-4 and TRBJ2-1, the complete variable domain is ETGVTQSPTHLIKTRGQQVTLRCSSQSGHNTVSWYQQALGQGPQFIFQYYREEENGRGNFPPRFSGLQFPNYSSELNVNALELDDSALYLCASRRTSGEQFFGPGTRLTVL.

The chain has TRBV5-6 and TRBJ2-5; D gene uncertain. Germline V gene data show CDR1 as SGHDT and CDR2 as YYEEEE. The length of the CDR3 is 13 residues. The V and J ends lost 4 bases and 0 bases respectively, with 7 bases between them. The CDR3 region has the DNA TGTGCCAGCAGCCCCGGGCACCAAGAGACCCAGTACTTC. This gives the protein CASSPGHQETQYF.

The chain has TRBV7-2 and TRBJ1-1; no firm D call. Looked up from germline, CDR1 is SGHTA and CDR2 is FQGNSA. The V gene lost 1 base and the J gene lost 0 bases, with 6 bases spanning the gap. The CDR3 has 14 residues. In DNA, the CDR3 is TGTGCCAGCAGCTTAGTTCCCCTGAACACTGAAGCTTTCTTT. Its protein product is CASSLVPLNTEAFF.

The J gene is TRBJ2-7, the V gene TRBV6-1; D is possibly TRBD2 (5 bases). The germline V gene has CDR1 MNHNS and CDR2 SASEGT. This CDR3 region has 13 residues. Trimming took 6 bases from V and 1 from J, leaving 10 bases between them. CDR3: CASRLRESYEQYF. DNA of the CDR3: TGTGCCAGCAGGCTAAGGGAGTCCTACGAGCAGTACTTC.

The chain combines TRBV4-1 with TRBJ2-5, with TRBD2 matching over 8 bases. V lost 1 base and J lost 1; bases outside the gene matches: 2. The length of the CDR3 is 15 residues. Germline loops: CDR1 MGHRA, CDR2 YSYEKL. The CDR3 sequence is CASSQGTSSQETQYF. The CDR3 bases are TGCGCCAGCAGCCAAGGGACTAGCAGCCAAGAGACCCAGTACTTC.

The CDR3 protein is CASSPRLGGLRAYEQYF. The CDR3 DNA is TGTGCCAGCAGCCCGAGGCTCGGGGGTCTGAGAGCCTACGAGCAGTACTTC. The chain has TRBV9 and TRBJ2-7, with D possibly TRBD2 on 6 matching bases. Trimming removed 4 bases at V and 2 bases at J, with 22 bases between. Germline assignment: CDR1 SGDLS and CDR2 YYNGEE. The CDR3 spans 17 residues.

The DNA of the CDR3 is TGTGCCAGCTCCGCCGGGACAGGGGGGGACTATGGCTACACCTTC. Its protein product is CASSAGTGGDYGYTF. V and J are TRBV18 and TRBJ1-2, with TRBD1 matching 11 bases. V lost 6 bases to trimming and J lost 3 bases; unmatched junction nucleotides: 6. Germline values: CDR1 KGHSH, CDR2 LQKENI. The CDR3 runs to 15 residues.